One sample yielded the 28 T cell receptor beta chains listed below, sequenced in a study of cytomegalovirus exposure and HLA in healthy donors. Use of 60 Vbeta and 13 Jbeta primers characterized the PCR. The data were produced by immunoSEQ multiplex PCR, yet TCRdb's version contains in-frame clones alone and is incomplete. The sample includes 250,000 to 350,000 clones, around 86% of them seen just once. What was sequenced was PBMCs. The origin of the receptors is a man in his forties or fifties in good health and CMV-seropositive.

CDR3 loop: CASVAGTVYNEQFF. The CDR3 DNA reads as TGTGCCAGCGTGGCCGGGACAGTCTACAATGAGCAGTTCTTC. The chain couples TRBV2 to TRBJ2-1; 7 bases align to TRBD1. The CDR3 consists of 14 residues. J was trimmed by 3 bases and V by 8 bases; bases with no gene match: 7. From germline, CDR1 is SNHLY and CDR2 FYNNEI.

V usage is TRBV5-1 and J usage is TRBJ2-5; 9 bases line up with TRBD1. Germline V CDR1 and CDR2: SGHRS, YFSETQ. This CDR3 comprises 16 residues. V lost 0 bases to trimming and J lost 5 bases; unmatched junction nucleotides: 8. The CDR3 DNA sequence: TGCGCCAGCAGCTTGGCCACAGGGGGCGCGTATGAGACCCAGTACTTC. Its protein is CASSLATGGAYETQYF. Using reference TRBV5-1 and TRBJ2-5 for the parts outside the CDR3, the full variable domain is KAGVTQTPRYLIKTRGQQVTLSCSPISGHRSVSWYQQTPGQGLQFLFEYFSETQRNKGNFPGRFSGRQFSNSRSEMNVSTLELGDSALYLCASSLATGGAYETQYFGPGTRLLVL.

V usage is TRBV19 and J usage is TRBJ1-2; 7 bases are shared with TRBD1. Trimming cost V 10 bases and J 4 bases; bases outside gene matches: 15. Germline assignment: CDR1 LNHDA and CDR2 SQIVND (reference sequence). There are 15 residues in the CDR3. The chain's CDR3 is CAIRTTGHNRYGYTF. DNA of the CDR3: TGTGCCATCAGAACGACAGGGCACAACCGCTATGGCTACACCTTC.

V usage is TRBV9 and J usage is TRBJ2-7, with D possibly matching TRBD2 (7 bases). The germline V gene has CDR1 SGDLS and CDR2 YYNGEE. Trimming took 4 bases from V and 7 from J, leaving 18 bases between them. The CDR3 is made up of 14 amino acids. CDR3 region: CASSPVRTRGEQYF. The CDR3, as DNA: TGTGCCAGCAGCCCTGTTCGGACTAGGGGGGAGCAGTACTTC. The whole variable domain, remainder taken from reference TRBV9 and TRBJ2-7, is DSGVTQTPKHLITATGQRVTLRCSPRSGDLSVYWYQQSLDQGLQFLIQYYNGEERAKGNILERFSAQQFPDLHSELNLSSLELGDSALYFCASSPVRTRGEQYFGPGTRLTVT.

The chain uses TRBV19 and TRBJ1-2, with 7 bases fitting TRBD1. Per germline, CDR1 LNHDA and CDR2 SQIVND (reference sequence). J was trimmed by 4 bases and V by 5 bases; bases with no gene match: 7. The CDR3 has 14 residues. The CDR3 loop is CASSQRQGVYGYTF. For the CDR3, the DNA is TGTGCCAGTAGTCAAAGACAGGGCGTCTATGGCTACACCTTC.

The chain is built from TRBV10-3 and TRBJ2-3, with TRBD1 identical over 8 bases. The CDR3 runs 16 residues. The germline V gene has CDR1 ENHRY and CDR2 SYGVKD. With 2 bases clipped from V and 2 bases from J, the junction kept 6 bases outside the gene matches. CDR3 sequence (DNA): TGTGCCATCAGTGAGGGACAGGGAGGTATCACAGATACGCAGTATTTT. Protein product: CAISEGQGGITDTQYF.

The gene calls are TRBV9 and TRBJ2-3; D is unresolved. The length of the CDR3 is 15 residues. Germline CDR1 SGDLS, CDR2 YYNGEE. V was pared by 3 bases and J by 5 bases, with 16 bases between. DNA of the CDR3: TGTGCCAGCAGCGGAGGTCCCCCATTGGGAGATACGCAGTATTTT. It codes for CASSGGPPLGDTQYF.

The CDR3 DNA reads TGTGCCAGCAGTTCCTCAGCGGGAGTCTACAATGAGCAGTTCTTC. It encodes CASSSSAGVYNEQFF. The chain couples TRBV27 to TRBJ2-1, with 8 nucleotides matching TRBD2. This CDR3 is 15 amino acids long. The germline V gene has CDR1 MNHEY and CDR2 SMNVEV (reference sequence). The ends lost 4 bases at V and 3 bases at J; junction bases unmatched: 5.

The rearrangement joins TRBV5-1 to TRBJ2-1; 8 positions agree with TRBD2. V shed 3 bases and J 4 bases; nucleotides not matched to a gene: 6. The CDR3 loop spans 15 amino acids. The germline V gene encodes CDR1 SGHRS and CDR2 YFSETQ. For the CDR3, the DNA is TGCGCCAGCAGCTGGGCACTAGCGGAGTACAATGAGCAGTTCTTC. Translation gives CASSWALAEYNEQFF.

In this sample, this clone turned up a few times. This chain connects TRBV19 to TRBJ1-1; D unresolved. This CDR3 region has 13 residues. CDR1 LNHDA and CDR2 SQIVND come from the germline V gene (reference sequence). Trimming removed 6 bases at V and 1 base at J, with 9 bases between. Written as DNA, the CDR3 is TGTGCCAGTAGAGTTAGCGGGAACACTGAAGCTTTCTTT. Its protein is CASRVSGNTEAFF.

The CDR3 coding sequence is TGCGCCAGCAGCGAGAGACACTCACTCTATGGCTACACCTTC. Its protein product is CASSERHSLYGYTF. The rearrangement joins TRBV5-1 to TRBJ1-2; unclear D gene. The CDR3 sequence is 14 residues long. V lost 4 bases to trimming and J lost 4 bases, with 14 bases between them. Germline CDR1 SGHRS, CDR2 YFSETQ.

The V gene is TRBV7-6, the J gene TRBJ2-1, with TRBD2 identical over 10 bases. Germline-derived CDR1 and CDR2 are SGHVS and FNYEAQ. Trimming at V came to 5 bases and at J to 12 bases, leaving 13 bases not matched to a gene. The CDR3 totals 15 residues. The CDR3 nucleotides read TGTGCCAGCAGCCCCGGGTGGCTAGCGGGAGTCGGGCAGTTCTTC. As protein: CASSPGWLAGVGQFF.

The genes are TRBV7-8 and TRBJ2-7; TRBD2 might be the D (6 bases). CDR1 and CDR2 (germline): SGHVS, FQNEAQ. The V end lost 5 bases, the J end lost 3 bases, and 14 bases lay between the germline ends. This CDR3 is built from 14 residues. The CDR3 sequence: CASSASLGGYEQYF. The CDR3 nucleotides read TGTGCCAGCAGCGCCAGTTTGGGGGGCTACGAGCAGTACTTC.

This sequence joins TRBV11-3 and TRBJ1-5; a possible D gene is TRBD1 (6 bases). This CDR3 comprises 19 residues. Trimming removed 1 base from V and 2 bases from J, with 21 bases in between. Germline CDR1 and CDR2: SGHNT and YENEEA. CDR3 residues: CASSLVCREGGCGNQPQHF. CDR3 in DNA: TGTGCCAGCAGCTTAGTTTGCAGGGAGGGGGGCTGTGGCAATCAGCCCCAGCATTTT. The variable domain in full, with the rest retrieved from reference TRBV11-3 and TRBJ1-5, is EAGVVQSPRYKIIEKKQPVAFWCNPISGHNTLYWYLQNLGQGPELLIRYENEEAVDDSQLPKDRFSAERLKGVDSTLKIQPAELGDSAVYLCASSLVCREGGCGNQPQHFGDGTRLSIL.

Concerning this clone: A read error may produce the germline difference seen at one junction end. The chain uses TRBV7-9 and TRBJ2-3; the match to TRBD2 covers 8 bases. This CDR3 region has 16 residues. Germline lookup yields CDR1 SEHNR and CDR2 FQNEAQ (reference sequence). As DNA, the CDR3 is TGTTCCAGCAGCTTAACGAGCGGGAGTGGGGTAGATACGCAGTATTTT. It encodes CSSSLTSGSGVDTQYF. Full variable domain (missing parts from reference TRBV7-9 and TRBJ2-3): DTGVSQNPRHKITKRGQNVTFRCDPISEHNRLYWYRQTLGQGPEFLTYFQNEAQLEKSRLLSDRFSAERPKGSFSTLEIQRTEQGDSAMYLCSSSLTSGSGVDTQYFGPGTRLTVL.

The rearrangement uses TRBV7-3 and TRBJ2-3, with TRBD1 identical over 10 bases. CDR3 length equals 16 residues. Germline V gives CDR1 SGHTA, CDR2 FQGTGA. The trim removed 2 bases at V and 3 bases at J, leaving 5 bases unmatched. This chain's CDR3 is CASSLRWTGGTDTQYF. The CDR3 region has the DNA TGTGCCAGCAGCTTACGTTGGACAGGGGGGACAGATACGCAGTATTTT.

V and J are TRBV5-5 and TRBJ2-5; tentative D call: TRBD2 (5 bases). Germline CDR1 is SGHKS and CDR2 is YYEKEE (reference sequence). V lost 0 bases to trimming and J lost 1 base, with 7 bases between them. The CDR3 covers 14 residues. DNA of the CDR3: TGTGCCAGCAGCTTGGAGAGGGTCCAAGAGACCCAGTACTTC. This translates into CASSLERVQETQYF.

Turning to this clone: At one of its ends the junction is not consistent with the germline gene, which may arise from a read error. Written as DNA, the CDR3 is TGCGCCCGCAGCGTAACTAGCGGCTACAATGAGCAGTTCTTC. Amino acid sequence: CARSVTSGYNEQFF. The genes are TRBV10-1 and TRBJ2-1; 8 positions match TRBD2. Germline CDR1 is WNHNN and CDR2 is SYGVQD (reference sequence). This CDR3 contains 14 residues.

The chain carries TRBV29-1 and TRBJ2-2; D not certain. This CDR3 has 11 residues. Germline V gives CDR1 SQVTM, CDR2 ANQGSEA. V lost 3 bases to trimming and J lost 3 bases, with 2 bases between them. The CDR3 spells CSVDDTGELFF. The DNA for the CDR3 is TGCAGCGTTGACGACACCGGGGAGCTGTTTTTT.

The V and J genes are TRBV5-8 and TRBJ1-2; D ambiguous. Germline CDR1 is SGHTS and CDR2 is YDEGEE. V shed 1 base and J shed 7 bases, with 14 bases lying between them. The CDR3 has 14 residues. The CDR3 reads CASSLTRGRRGYTF. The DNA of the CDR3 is TGTGCCAGCAGCTTGACACGGGGTCGGCGTGGCTACACCTTC.

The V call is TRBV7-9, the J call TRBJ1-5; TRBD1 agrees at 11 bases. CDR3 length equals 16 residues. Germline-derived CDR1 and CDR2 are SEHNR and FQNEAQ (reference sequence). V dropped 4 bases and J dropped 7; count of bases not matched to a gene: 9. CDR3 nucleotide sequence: TGTGCCAGCAGCTCCAAAACCGGGACAGGGGGGCAGCCCCAGCATTTT. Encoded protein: CASSSKTGTGGQPQHF.

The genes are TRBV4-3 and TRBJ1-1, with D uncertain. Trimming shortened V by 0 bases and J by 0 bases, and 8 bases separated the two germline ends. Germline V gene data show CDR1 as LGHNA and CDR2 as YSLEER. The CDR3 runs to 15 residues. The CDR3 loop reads CASSQDYRMNTEAFF. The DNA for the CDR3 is TGCGCCAGCAGCCAAGATTACAGAATGAACACTGAAGCTTTCTTT.

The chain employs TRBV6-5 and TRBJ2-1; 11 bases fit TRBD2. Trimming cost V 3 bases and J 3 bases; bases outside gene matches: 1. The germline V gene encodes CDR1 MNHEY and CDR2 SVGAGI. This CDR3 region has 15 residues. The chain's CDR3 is CASSYTSGSYNEQFF. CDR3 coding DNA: TGTGCCAGCAGTTATACTAGCGGGAGCTACAATGAGCAGTTCTTC.

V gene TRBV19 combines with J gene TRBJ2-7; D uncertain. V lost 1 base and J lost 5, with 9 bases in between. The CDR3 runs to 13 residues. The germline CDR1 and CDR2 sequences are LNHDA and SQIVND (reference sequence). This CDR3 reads CASSIVSADEQYF. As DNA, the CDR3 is TGTGCCAGTAGTATAGTTTCCGCAGACGAGCAGTACTTC.

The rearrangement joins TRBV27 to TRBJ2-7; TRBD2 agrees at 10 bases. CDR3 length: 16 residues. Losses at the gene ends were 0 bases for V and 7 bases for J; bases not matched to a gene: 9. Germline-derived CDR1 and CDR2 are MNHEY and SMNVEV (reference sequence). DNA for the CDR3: TGTGCCAGCAGTTTATCTTGGCTAGCGGGAGTGTATGAGCAGTACTTC. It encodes CASSLSWLAGVYEQYF.

For the CDR3, the DNA is TGTGCCAGCAGCCCCGGGACAGGGGTAGTGAATGAGCAGTTCTTC. Amino acids: CASSPGTGVVNEQFF. V usage is TRBV11-1 and J usage is TRBJ2-1; 10 bases align to TRBD1. The CDR3 contains 15 residues. Looked up from germline, CDR1 is SGHAT and CDR2 is FQDESV (reference sequence). V dropped 5 bases and J dropped 7; count of bases not matched to a gene: 8.

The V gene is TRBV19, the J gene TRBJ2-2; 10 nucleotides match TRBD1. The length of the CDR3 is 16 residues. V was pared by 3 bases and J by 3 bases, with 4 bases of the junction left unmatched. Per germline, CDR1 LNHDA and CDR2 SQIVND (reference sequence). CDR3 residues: CASSIVTGGHTGELFF. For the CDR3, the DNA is TGTGCCAGTAGTATTGTGACAGGGGGCCACACCGGGGAGCTGTTTTTT.

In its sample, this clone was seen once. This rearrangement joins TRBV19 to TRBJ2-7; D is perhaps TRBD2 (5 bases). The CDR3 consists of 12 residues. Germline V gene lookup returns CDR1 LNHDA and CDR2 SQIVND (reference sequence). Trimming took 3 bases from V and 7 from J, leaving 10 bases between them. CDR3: CASSMARGEQYF. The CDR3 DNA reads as TGTGCCAGTAGTATGGCCCGGGGAGAGCAGTACTTC.